What follows are 8 T cell receptor beta chains derived from one specimen sequenced in a study of shared clonotypes between healthy human individuals. Here immunoSEQ multiplex PCR was the method, and the copy in TCRdb shows in-frame clones only, minus some. The sample has around 1.5 million clones, 95% to 99% seen once; the top ten hold less than 0.55%. The sequenced material came from naive CD4+ T cells sorted from blood. This sample's subset: CD45RA+ positively selected. The source is a man younger than 45 in good health.

The V and J genes are TRBV10-1 and TRBJ1-1, with 7 bases matching TRBD1. The CDR3 is 14 residues long. Germline V CDR1 and CDR2: WNHNN, SYGVQD (reference sequence). Trimming removed 5 bases from V and 1 base from J; junction bases left unmatched: 4. The CDR3 bases are TGCGCCAGCAGTCCAACAGGGGAGAACACTGAAGCTTTCTTT. It codes for CASSPTGENTEAFF.

The chain links TRBV25-1 to TRBJ2-5; 8 nucleotides align to TRBD1. Germline V CDR1 and CDR2: MGHDK, SYGVNS. Trimming removed 2 bases from V and 6 bases from J; junction bases left unmatched: 5. The CDR3 has 14 residues. CDR3 nucleotides: TGTGCCAGCAGTGAAGTGGACAGGGTACAGACCCAGTACTTC. Translated, it gives CASSEVDRVQTQYF.

The gene calls are TRBV28 and TRBJ2-1, with 8 positions matching TRBD1. CDR3 length: 13 residues. From germline, CDR1 is MDHEN and CDR2 SYDVKM. Trimming cost V 8 bases and J 6 bases; bases outside gene matches: 6. The CDR3 protein is CASEGRGPNEQFF. The CDR3 DNA sequence: TGTGCCAGCGAAGGCAGGGGGCCCAATGAGCAGTTCTTC.

This chain connects TRBV5-4 to TRBJ2-5, with D uncertain. With 3 bases removed from V and 4 bases from J, the gap between germline ends came to 13 bases. This CDR3 contains 14 residues. CDR1 and CDR2 (germline): SGHNT, YYREEE (reference sequence). CDR3 DNA: TGTGCCAGCAGCTCATCCGGGCCGGGAGAGACCCAGTACTTC. This encodes CASSSSGPGETQYF. Based on the CDR3 plus reference TRBV5-4 and TRBJ2-5, the full variable domain is ETGVTQSPTHLIKTRGQQVTLRCSSQSGHNTVSWYQQALGQGPQFIFQYYREEENGRGNFPPRFSGLQFPNYSSELNVNALELDDSALYLCASSSSGPGETQYFGPGTRLLVL.

V is TRBV30 and J is TRBJ2-1; D is perhaps TRBD1 or TRBD2 (6 bases each). V lost 2 bases, J lost 15 bases, and 23 bases lay in between. CDR3 length: 14 residues. Per germline, CDR1 GTSNPN and CDR2 SVGIG (reference sequence). The CDR3 DNA sequence: TGTGCCTGGAGTATTTCGCTCTTCGCGGGACACTGGTTCTTC. Protein sequence: CAWSISLFAGHWFF.

This CDR3 is CATKPGRGRYYGYTF. CDR3 bases: TGTGCCACGAAACCAGGGAGGGGTCGGTACTATGGCTACACCTTC. The rearrangement uses TRBV28 and TRBJ1-2; TRBD1 might be the D (5 bases). Germline-derived CDR1 and CDR2 are MDHEN and SYDVKM. This CDR3 spans 15 amino acids. Trimming took 10 bases from V and 3 from J, leaving 21 bases between them.

This chain links TRBV27 with TRBJ1-1, with a weak D call TRBD1 (6 bases). Germline V lookup: CDR1 MNHEY, CDR2 SMNVEV (reference sequence). Deletions cut 5 bases from V and 0 bases from J, with 13 bases between. This CDR3 region has 15 residues. The CDR3 nucleotides are TGTGCCAGCAGTAAAAGACAGGCCCTGAACACTGAAGCTTTCTTT. This translates into CASSKRQALNTEAFF.

The rearrangement uses TRBV5-1 and TRBJ2-5; D is uncertain. The CDR3 loop spans 12 amino acids. V was shortened by 0 bases and J by 9 bases, with 9 bases between the two germline ends. Germline V gives CDR1 SGHRS, CDR2 YFSETQ. The CDR3 sequence: CASSLEPPSQYF. The DNA for the CDR3 is TGCGCCAGCAGCTTGGAACCGCCGTCCCAGTACTTC.